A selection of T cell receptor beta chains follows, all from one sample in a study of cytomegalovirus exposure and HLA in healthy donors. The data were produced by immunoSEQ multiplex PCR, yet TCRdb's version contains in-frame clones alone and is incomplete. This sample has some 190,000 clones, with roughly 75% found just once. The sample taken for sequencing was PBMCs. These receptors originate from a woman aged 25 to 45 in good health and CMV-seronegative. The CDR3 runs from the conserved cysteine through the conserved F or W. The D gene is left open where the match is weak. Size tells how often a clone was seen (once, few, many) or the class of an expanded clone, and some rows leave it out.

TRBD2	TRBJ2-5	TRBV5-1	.	TGCGCCAGCGCAACTAGCGGGGGGGCGATTCAAGAGACCCAGTACTTC	CASATSGGAIQETQYF
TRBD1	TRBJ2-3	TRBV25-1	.	TGTGCCAGCAGTGAATTCAGGGGGCAAAAAGATACGCAGTATTTT	CASSEFRGQKDTQYF
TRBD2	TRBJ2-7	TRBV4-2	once	TGTGCCAGCAGCCGCCCACAGGGACTAGCGGGGGGGCCGACCTACGAGCAGTACTTC	CASSRPQGLAGGPTYEQYF
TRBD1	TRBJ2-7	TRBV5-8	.	TGTGCCAGCAGCTTGGTGGGATCCCCGGACAGGGGTCACGAGCAGTACTTC	CASSLVGSPDRGHEQYF
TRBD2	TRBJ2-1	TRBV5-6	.	TGTGCCAGCAGCTTGGGCAGCGGGGGGGCCGAAGTCTCCTACAATGAGCAGTTCTTC	CASSLGSGGAEVSYNEQFF
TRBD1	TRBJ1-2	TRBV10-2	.	TGCGCCAGCAGTCAGTCCGGGACAGGCTATGGCTACACCTTC	CASSQSGTGYGYTF
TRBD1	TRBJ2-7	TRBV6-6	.	TGTGCCAGCAGTTACACCGGGACAGGAGGAAACGAGCAGTACTTC	CASSYTGTGGNEQYF
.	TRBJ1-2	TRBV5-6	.	TGTGCCAGCAGCTTCCAGGGAATTGGTGGCTACACCTTC	CASSFQGIGGYTF
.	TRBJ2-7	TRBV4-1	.	TGCGCCAGCAGCCAGCGGCAGAGCCCGGCCTACGAGCAGTACTTC	CASSQRQSPAYEQYF
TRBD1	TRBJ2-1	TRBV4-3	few	TGCGCCAGCAGCCAAATGGATGGACAGGGGGCGTGGGAGCAGTTCTTC	CASSQMDGQGAWEQFF
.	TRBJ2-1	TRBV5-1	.	TGCGCCAGCAGCTTCGCGGTCGAGGTCTACAATGAGCAGTTCTTC	CASSFAVEVYNEQFF
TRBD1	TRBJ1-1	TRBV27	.	TGTGCCCGAACAGGGGACGCCATGGTGAACACTGAAGCTTTCTTT	CARTGDAMVNTEAFF
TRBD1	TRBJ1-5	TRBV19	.	TGTGCCAGTAGCCCCCATATTCTGACAGGGGCCGTGGGCAATCAGCCCCAGCATTTT	CASSPHILTGAVGNQPQHF
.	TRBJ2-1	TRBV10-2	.	TGCGCCAGCAGCTATGTTAATGAGCAGTTCTTC	CASSYVNEQFF
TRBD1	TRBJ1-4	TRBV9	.	TGTGCCAGCAGCGGCCGGGACAGGAGTGAAAAACTGTTTTTT	CASSGRDRSEKLFF
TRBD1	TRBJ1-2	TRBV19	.	TGTGCCAGTAGGGTGAGAGCGACCCAGGAGGGGGACAGGGGCAACTATGGCTACACCTTC	CASRVRATQEGDRGNYGYTF
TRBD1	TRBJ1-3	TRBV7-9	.	TGTGCCAGCAGCGGGGACAGGGGGGTGTCTGGAAACACCATATATTTT	CASSGDRGVSGNTIYF
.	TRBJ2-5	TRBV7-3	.	TGTGCCAGCAGCTTACGCCGGCAAGAGACCCAGTACTTC	CASSLRRQETQYF
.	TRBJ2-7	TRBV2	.	TGTGCCAGCGCCGGTGCCGATTCCTACGAGCAGTACTTC	CASAGADSYEQYF
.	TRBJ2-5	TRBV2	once	TGTGCCAGCAGTGTACAGCTAACCCAAGAGACCCAGTACTTC	CASSVQLTQETQYF
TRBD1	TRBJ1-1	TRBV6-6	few	TGTGCCAGCACCTCGACAGGGTGGGTTTACACTGAAGCTTTCTTT	CASTSTGWVYTEAFF
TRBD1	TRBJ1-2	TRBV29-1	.	TGCAGCGTTGATTCAGGGGGCGAGGGCTACACCTTC	CSVDSGGEGYTF
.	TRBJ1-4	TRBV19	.	TGTGCCAGTAATACAGGGTGGGCTAATGAAAAACTGTTTTTT	CASNTGWANEKLFF
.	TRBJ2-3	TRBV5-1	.	TGCGCCAGCAGCCTTAAAGGACTCGATACGCAGTATTTT	CASSLKGLDTQYF
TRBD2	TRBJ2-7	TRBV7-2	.	TGTGCCAGCAGCTTATTCTTACTAGCGGATTCCTACGAGCAGTACTTC	CASSLFLLADSYEQYF
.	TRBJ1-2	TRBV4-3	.	TGCGCCAGCAGCCAAAGCAGGGCCGGCTATGGCTACACCTTC	CASSQSRAGYGYTF
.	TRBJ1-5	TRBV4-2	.	TGTGCCAGCAGCCAAGATTGGGGGGGCGGTCAGCCCCAGCATTTT	CASSQDWGGGQPQHF
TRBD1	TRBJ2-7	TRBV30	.	TGTGCCTGGAGTACCCGGACAGGGGGCTACGAGCAGTACTTC	CAWSTRTGGYEQYF
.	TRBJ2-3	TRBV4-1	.	TGCGCCAGCAGTCTCCCGGGGAGGGGGGCCCCGGTGGTCCGAGATACGCAGTATTTT	CASSLPGRGAPVVRDTQYF
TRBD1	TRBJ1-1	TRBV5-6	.	TGTGCCAGCAGTTACCGGGACAGGGAGGGAACTGAAGCTTTCTTT	CASSYRDREGTEAFF
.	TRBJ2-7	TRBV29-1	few	TGCAGCGTTGAAGTCTCCTACAGGAACTACGAGCAGTACTTC	CSVEVSYRNYEQYF
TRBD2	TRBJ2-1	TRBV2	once	TGTGCCAGCAGTGAAACCCGGACTAGCGGGGGGTGGCAGTTCTTC	CASSETRTSGGWQFF
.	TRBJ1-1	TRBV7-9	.	TGTGCCAGCAGCTCACTATTCCTGACAGGAATGAACACTGAAGCTTTCTTT	CASSSLFLTGMNTEAFF